What follows are 9 T cell receptor beta chains derived from one specimen sequenced in a study of blood T cell repertoires in COVID-19. The assay was immunoSEQ multiplex PCR, and TCRdb's table has in-frame clones only and misses some. The profile covers 95,000 to 100,000 clones, with about nine tenths appearing a single time and roughly a sixth taken by the ten largest. The sample comprised peripheral blood. Receptor source: a man between 45 and 60 years old with acute or convalescent COVID-19.

This chain connects TRBV18 to TRBJ2-5; TRBD1 might be the D (5 bases). Germline CDR1 reads KGHSH; CDR2 reads LQKENI. The CDR3 has 13 amino acids. Trimming took off 3 bases at V and 3 bases at J, with 8 bases between the two ends. The CDR3 spells CASSPGQKETQYF. The CDR3 DNA is TGTGCCAGCTCACCGGGGCAGAAAGAGACCCAGTACTTC.

This sequence joins TRBV4-1 and TRBJ1-2, with D possibly matching TRBD1 (5 bases). The V gene lost 1 base and the J gene lost 8 bases, with 17 bases spanning the gap. CDR1 is MGHRA, CDR2 YSYEKL, per germline. CDR3 length: 15 residues. DNA for the CDR3: TGCGCCAGCAGCCAAGGGGGGGGTTCTTCTAGGGGCTACACCTTC. Translated, it gives CASSQGGGSSRGYTF.

This clone was counted a single time. The chain is built from TRBV4-1 and TRBJ1-4; 8 positions match TRBD1. V lost 2 bases, J lost 7 bases, and 6 bases stayed unmatched. The CDR3 has 15 amino acids. Looked up from germline, CDR1 is MGHRA and CDR2 is YSYEKL. The CDR3 protein is CASSQTQGGGEKLFF. The DNA for the CDR3 is TGCGCCAGCAGCCAAACACAGGGGGGCGGTGAAAAACTGTTTTTT.

V and J are TRBV11-3 and TRBJ2-1; D is unclear. The CDR3 is 13 amino acids. Trimming took off 0 bases at V and 8 bases at J, with 8 bases between the two ends. The V gene's germline CDR1 is SGHNT and CDR2 YENEEA. CDR3 nucleotide sequence: TGTGCCAGCAGCTTAGATCGGCAGGATGAGCAGTTCTTC. It encodes CASSLDRQDEQFF.

This chain joins TRBV13 and TRBJ1-4, with TRBD1 matching 8 bases. Germline lookup yields CDR1 PRHDT and CDR2 FYEKMQ (reference sequence). This CDR3 comprises 18 residues. With 5 bases clipped from V and 5 bases from J, the junction kept 16 bases outside the gene matches. CDR3 DNA: TGTGCCAGCAGCACCCTGGACAGGGACGAGGGGGGGAATGAAAAACTGTTTTTT. Translating it yields CASSTLDRDEGGNEKLFF.

This clone was recorded once. The chain joins TRBV28 to TRBJ1-1; 10 nucleotides agree with TRBD1. The germline V gene has CDR1 MDHEN and CDR2 SYDVKM. The CDR3 totals 14 residues. Germline trimming cut 7 bases from V and 5 bases from J; bases unmatched to any gene: 7. CDR3: CASTRDRGLTEAFF. CDR3 DNA sequence: TGTGCCAGCACCCGGGACAGGGGTTTGACTGAAGCTTTCTTT.

The gene calls are TRBV27 and TRBJ2-2; tentative D call: TRBD1 (6 bases). V dropped 8 bases and J dropped 0 bases, with 22 bases sitting between them. The CDR3 runs to 18 residues. Germline V gene data show CDR1 as MNHEY and CDR2 as SMNVEV (reference sequence). The CDR3 is CASLLTLGTPANTGELFF. DNA of the CDR3: TGTGCCAGCCTATTGACCTTAGGGACACCCGCGAACACCGGGGAGCTGTTTTTT.

This clone was observed a handful of times. The CDR3 sequence: CASSLTGVGGYTF. The DNA for the CDR3 is TGCGCCAGCAGCCTTACAGGGGTAGGAGGCTACACCTTC. The chain combines TRBV5-1 with TRBJ1-2; 7 bases line up with TRBD1. The V and J ends lost 4 bases and 8 bases, in that order; junction bases with no gene match: 8. CDR1 SGHRS and CDR2 YFSETQ come from the germline V gene. The CDR3 length is 13 residues.

The V and J genes are TRBV10-2 and TRBJ1-1, with D tentatively TRBD1 (6 bases). The CDR3 spans 13 residues. The germline gives CDR1 WSHSY, CDR2 SAAADI. Trimming pared 7 bases from V and 4 bases from J, leaving 13 bases between. CDR3: CASTEGGSTEAFF. For the CDR3, the DNA is TGCGCCAGCACCGAAGGGGGAAGCACTGAAGCTTTCTTT.